This TCR beta chain comes out of a study of OX40 agonist ivuxolimab in advanced cancers. Only in-frame clones appear in the TCRdb table, and some are missing; sequencing was by immunoSEQ multiplex PCR. The sample contains about 32,000 clones, roughly 84% of which appear only once. Sampling times: baseline, cycle 4 day 1, cycle 7 day 1. Remarks on this clone: The antigen remains undetermined.

Study-wide results and caveats: Clonal expansion in partial responders at 0.1-3.0 mg/kg ranked among the lowest.

The source material was CD4+ or CD8+ T cells sorted from blood, sampled in a trial of the OX40 agonist ivuxolimab. The receptor was derived from an adult with an advanced solid tumor such as melanoma, head and neck, liver or kidney cancer.

DNA of the CDR3: TGTGCCAGCAGGGGAGGACAGCAAGAGACCCAGTACTTC. Translation: CASRGGQQETQYF. The V and J genes are TRBV11-2 and TRBJ2-5; D is tentatively TRBD1 or TRBD2 (6 bases each). Trimming took off 6 bases at V and 2 bases at J, with 10 bases between the two ends. Looked up from germline, CDR1 is SGHAT and CDR2 is FQNNGV. This CDR3 spans 13 amino acids.